This T cell receptor beta chain emerged from a study of blood T cell repertoires in COVID-19. Study at large: Some COVID-19 samples were acute and others convalescent; all came from the United States, Italy and Spain. Sources were T cells, B-cell-depleted T cells, or PBMCs; the material itself was cDNA or gDNA.

Looked up from germline, CDR1 is LNHDA and CDR2 is SQIVND (reference sequence). The CDR3 has 14 residues. After removal of 11 bases from V and 7 bases from J, the junction contained 8 bases not matched to a gene. Original processing notes: Nucleated cell counts were estimated from reference gene primer amplification. Data came from immunoSEQ multiplex PCR; TCRdb stores just in-frame clones and leaves some out. That table supplies the V and J calls and clone size; D and trimming were determined from the DNA. The sample shows over 100,000 clones, about four fifths of them seen only once. V usage is TRBV19 and J usage is TRBJ2-2; TRBD1 matches at 12 bases. Specimen: peripheral blood. The receptor's source is a woman in her seventies with acute or convalescent COVID-19. CDR3 sequence (DNA): TGTGCCGGAGGGGGACAGGGGGCCGACGGGGAGCTGTTTTTT. It specifies CAGGGQGADGELFF.